Presented here are 5 T cell receptor beta chains from one specimen sequenced in a study of T cells in Graves' hyperthyroidism and ophthalmopathy. TCR beta CDR3 sequences were amplified from RNA transcripts. The TCR CDR3 was amplified in a first-round RT-PCR using the HTBI primer set. MiXCR, run by TCRdb on the multiplex PCR reads, gives a single entry per CDR3 protein. The table shows 90,000 to 120,000 distinct CDR3 sequences, with approximately 15% occurring only once. The sequenced sample consisted of blood. These receptors came from a woman between 45 and 60 years old with Graves' hyperthyroidism.

This clonotype was counted ten times or more. V usage is TRBV10-1 and J usage is TRBJ2-3; 10 bases are shared with TRBD2. The length of the CDR3 is 15 residues. V shed 5 bases and J 1 base; nucleotides not matched to a gene: 3. CDR1 WNHNN and CDR2 SYGVQD come from the germline V gene (reference sequence). The CDR3 region has the DNA TGCGCCAGCAGTTCCGGGACTAGCGGCACAGATACGCAGTATTTT. As protein: CASSSGTSGTDTQYF.

This clonotype was seen at least ten times. The chain employs TRBV6-2 or TRBV6-3 and TRBJ2-7, with D tentatively TRBD1 (6 bases). CDR1 is MNHEY and CDR2 is SVGEGT in the germline V gene. V was shortened by 2 bases and J by 4 bases, with 12 bases between the two germline ends. The CDR3 sequence is 14 residues long. Here the CDR3 DNA reads TGTGCCAGCAGTTACCTGGGGACAACTTACGAGCAGTACTTC. It is translated as CASSYLGTTYEQYF.

This clonotype came up once. A read error may be the cause here, since a much bigger clone is one base away. The J gene is TRBJ2-2, the V gene TRBV19; 7 bases line up with TRBD1. CDR1 is LNHDA, CDR2 SQIVND, per germline (reference sequence). This CDR3 comprises 15 residues. The CDR3 DNA sequence: TGTGCCAGTAGTATGTACACAGGGGTTACCGAGGAGCTGTTTTTT. It codes for CASSMYTGVTEELFF.

The rearrangement joins TRBV6-1 to TRBJ2-1, with TRBD2 identical over 13 bases. V lost 7 bases to trimming and J lost 10 bases; unmatched junction nucleotides: 7. CDR3 length equals 14 residues. Germline V gene lookup returns CDR1 MNHNS and CDR2 SASEGT. CDR3 loop: CASNGLAGAGEQFF. CDR3 in DNA: TGTGCCAGCAATGGACTAGCGGGAGCAGGCGAGCAGTTCTTC.

This clonotype was picked up many times. This chain joins TRBV5-6 and TRBJ1-1, with TRBD1 identical over 8 bases. Germline CDR1 is SGHDT and CDR2 is YYEEEE. V trimming: 1 base; J trimming: 4 bases; junction bases outside the gene matches: 6. The CDR3 contains 15 residues. The CDR3 loop is CASSLSPGGRTEAFF. The CDR3 DNA follows: TGTGCCAGCAGCTTGTCCCCAGGGGGCCGCACTGAAGCTTTCTTT.